This TCR beta chain was sequenced during a study of Graves' ophthalmopathy and Graves' hyperthyroidism. Points from the study as a whole: Blood shared most expanded thyroid clonotypes above 0.001 frequency.

Concerning this clonotype itself: The target antigen is unknown.

Investigators amplified TCR beta CDR3 regions from RNA transcripts. HTBI-primed first-round RT-PCR preceded second-round multiplex PCR. A single record per CDR3 protein comes from TCRdb applying MiXCR to the multiplex PCR reads. The sample lists 350,000 or so distinct CDR3 sequences, 17% seen once, with 12% in the top ten. This CDR3 has 11 residues. The ends were cut back, 8 bases at V and 9 bases at J, with 13 bases in the middle. The germline V gene has CDR1 SGHTA and CDR2 FQGTGA. In donors with ophthalmopathy, activity was moderate-to-severe, with CAS ≥3, NOSPECS ≥4 and duration under 3 months. Lactation, pregnancy, uncontrolled infections and other autoimmune diseases were all grounds for excluding patients. Serum thyroxine and TRAb, along with clinical symptoms, thyroid ultrasound and orbital computed tomography, were what diagnosis relied on.

Material for sequencing was peripheral blood. The chain uses TRBV7-3 and TRBJ1-2, with no clear D. The receptor was isolated from an adult man with Graves' ophthalmopathy. This chain's CDR3 is CASRSGGSYTF. The CDR3 region has the DNA TGTGCCAGCCGGTCGGGAGGGAGCTACACCTTC.